What follows are 21 T cell receptor beta chains derived from one specimen sequenced in a study of cytomegalovirus exposure and HLA in healthy donors. Primers: 60 Vbeta forward and 13 Jbeta reverse. Libraries were prepared by immunoSEQ multiplex PCR; TCRdb keeps only in-frame clonotypes and omits some of them. There are around 99,000 clones in the sample; over 60% occur only once, and about 4.3% lies in the top ten. Sequencing was done on a sample of PBMCs. The receptors here all came from a male donor in good health and CMV-seronegative.

The V gene is TRBV15, the J gene TRBJ1-4; D is possibly TRBD1 (6 bases). Trimming took off 3 bases at V and 8 bases at J, with 10 bases between the two ends. The germline gives CDR1 LNHNV, CDR2 YYDKDF (reference sequence). The CDR3 loop spans 13 amino acids. In DNA form, the CDR3 reads TGTGCCACCAGCAGGGGGGCCGACGAAAAACTGTTTTTT. Its protein is CATSRGADEKLFF.

The V call is TRBV29-1, the J call TRBJ2-1; a possible D gene is TRBD1 (6 bases). There are 13 residues in the CDR3. With 7 bases removed from V and 7 bases from J, the gap between germline ends came to 17 bases. CDR1 is SQVTM, CDR2 ANQGSEA, per germline. The CDR3 DNA follows: TGCAGCGCAGGGCAGGGGTTCTTGAATGAGCAGTTCTTC. Translation gives CSAGQGFLNEQFF.

This clone was seen more than once but under ten times. The genes are TRBV5-1 and TRBJ2-7; D is possibly TRBD1 (6 bases). This CDR3 region has 13 residues. The V gene's germline CDR1 is SGHRS and CDR2 YFSETQ. Trimming removed 4 bases at V and 3 bases at J, with 11 bases between. The CDR3 DNA follows: TGCGCCAGCAGCGTGGGGACAAGCTACGAGCAGTACTTC. Translating it yields CASSVGTSYEQYF.

V gene TRBV30 combines with J gene TRBJ1-1, with unresolved D. CDR3 length: 13 amino acids. The V gene's germline CDR1 is GTSNPN and CDR2 SVGIG (reference sequence). Trimming shortened V by 0 bases and J by 1 base, and 6 bases separated the two germline ends. DNA of the CDR3: TGTGCCTGGAGTGTTGCAGGGAACACTGAAGCTTTCTTT. This gives the protein CAWSVAGNTEAFF.

This chain uses TRBV30 with TRBJ2-7; 7 bases align to TRBD2. This CDR3 region has 12 residues. Trimming at V came to 5 bases and at J to 1 base, leaving 2 bases not matched to a gene. The germline V gene has CDR1 GTSNPN and CDR2 SVGIG (reference sequence). Written as DNA, the CDR3 is TGTGCCTGGGGGACTACATCCTACGAGCAGTACTTC. Translating gives CAWGTTSYEQYF.

This chain connects TRBV4-2 to TRBJ2-3; D is possibly TRBD1 (5 bases). The germline V and J ends were trimmed by 0 bases and 2 bases, with 12 bases remaining between them. Germline CDR1 is LGHNA and CDR2 is YNFKEQ. The CDR3 consists of 16 residues. The CDR3 nucleotides read TGTGCCAGCAGCCAAGATGGGGCGGTTTCCACAGATACGCAGTATTTT. This translates into CASSQDGAVSTDTQYF.

CDR3 residues: CASSFRREQFF. The CDR3 DNA sequence: TGCGCCAGCAGCTTTAGGAGGGAGCAGTTCTTC. The chain joins TRBV5-1 to TRBJ2-1, with TRBD2 as a possible D gene (5 bases). The CDR3 has 11 residues. CDR1 is SGHRS, CDR2 YFSETQ, per germline. Trimming cost V 2 bases and J 10 bases, with 7 bases left between them. Drawing the rest from reference TRBV5-1 and TRBJ2-1, the complete variable domain is KAGVTQTPRYLIKTRGQQVTLSCSPISGHRSVSWYQQTPGQGLQFLFEYFSETQRNKGNFPGRFSGRQFSNSRSEMNVSTLELGDSALYLCASSFRREQFFGPGTRLTVL.

The chain links TRBV6-1 to TRBJ1-1; 7 bases line up with TRBD1. V lost 10 bases, J lost 1 base, and 12 bases stayed unmatched. The CDR3 loop spans 15 amino acids. Looked up from germline, CDR1 is MNHNS and CDR2 is SASEGT. As DNA, the CDR3 is TGTGCCACCCTAAGTAGGACAGGACGGAACACTGAAGCTTTCTTT. Its translation: CATLSRTGRNTEAFF.

The chain joins TRBV7-7 to TRBJ2-7, with D perhaps TRBD1 (5 bases). CDR1 SSHAT and CDR2 FNYEAQ come from the germline V gene (reference sequence). The V and J ends lost 1 base and 5 bases respectively, with 12 bases between them. The CDR3 sequence is 14 residues long. The CDR3: CASSLEAETDEQYF. In DNA form, the CDR3 reads TGTGCCAGCAGCTTAGAGGCAGAGACAGACGAGCAGTACTTC.

CDR3 residues: CASSPRQGWMNTEAFF. CDR3 bases: TGTGCCAGCAGCCCTAGACAGGGATGGATGAACACTGAAGCTTTCTTT. The chain combines TRBV11-2 with TRBJ1-1, with TRBD1 identical over 7 bases. CDR1 is SGHAT and CDR2 is FQNNGV in the germline V gene. This CDR3 region has 16 residues. J gave up 0 bases and V 5 bases, and 9 bases lay outside the gene matches.

The chain employs TRBV5-6 and TRBJ1-4; 8 bases line up with TRBD1. CDR3 length: 15 residues. After removal of 4 bases from V and 4 bases from J, the junction contained 6 bases not matched to a gene. Germline CDR1 is SGHDT and CDR2 is YYEEEE. CDR3 DNA sequence: TGTGCCAGCAGCCCAGGACAGGGTAATAATGAAAAACTGTTTTTT. This gives the protein CASSPGQGNNEKLFF.

Comments on this clone: The germline gene is not matched at one end of the junction; a read error may be the cause. This sequence joins TRBV13 and TRBJ1-2, with a possible D match to TRBD1 (5 bases). This CDR3 spans 13 amino acids. CDR1 PRHDT and CDR2 FYEKMQ come from the germline V gene (reference sequence). CDR3 bases: TGTGCCAGCAGCTTAGCAGGGCGCTATGTCTACACCTTC. Translating it yields CASSLAGRYVYTF.

The chain combines TRBV14 with TRBJ2-5; possibly TRBD2 for D (6 bases). Germline V gene sequence: CDR1 SGHDN, CDR2 FVKESK. Trimming removed 4 bases from V and 1 base from J, with 10 bases in between. CDR3 size: 14 residues. For the CDR3, the DNA is TGTGCCAGCAGCCGACTAGTGGGCCAAGAGACCCAGTACTTC. This gives the protein CASSRLVGQETQYF.

The V gene is TRBV29-1, the J gene TRBJ2-1; D not certain. Germline CDR1 and CDR2: SQVTM and ANQGSEA. The CDR3 spans 14 residues. Trimming pared 2 bases from V and 6 bases from J, leaving 14 bases between. The DNA for the CDR3 is TGCAGCGTTGAAAAGCTAGTCGGTAGCAATGAGCAGTTCTTC. Translated: CSVEKLVGSNEQFF.

This clone appeared a few times. The V and J genes are TRBV25-1 and TRBJ2-5; weak D call: TRBD2 (7 bases). The closer fit of TRBJ2-7 to the DNA end suggests the J call may be wrong. The germline gives CDR1 MGHDK, CDR2 SYGVNS. The CDR3 is 13 residues long. The CDR3: CASDRGGSYEQYF. As DNA, the CDR3 is TGTGCCAGCGATCGCGGGGGCAGCTACGAGCAGTACTTC.

The gene calls are TRBV7-9 and TRBJ1-1; TRBD1 might be the D (6 bases). The V gene's germline CDR1 is SEHNR and CDR2 FQNEAQ (reference sequence). The CDR3 sequence is 13 residues long. Trimming removed 5 bases at V and 4 bases at J, with 11 bases between. The CDR3 reads CASSMQGITEAFF. The CDR3 nucleotides read TGTGCCAGCAGCATGCAGGGGATCACTGAAGCTTTCTTT.

The V and J genes are TRBV18 and TRBJ2-1, with TRBD1 identical over 8 bases. V lost 5 bases to trimming and J lost 7 bases; unmatched junction nucleotides: 19. CDR1 is KGHSH, CDR2 LQKENI, per germline. CDR3 length: 18 amino acids. The CDR3 protein is CASSYLQLGQVGLNEQFF. The DNA for the CDR3 is TGTGCCAGCTCATACCTCCAGTTGGGACAGGTTGGATTGAATGAGCAGTTCTTC.

This clone was found a few times. The V and J genes are TRBV6-4 and TRBJ2-1; D gene uncertain. V dropped 4 bases and J dropped 2 bases, with 9 bases sitting between them. There are 14 residues in the CDR3. Germline CDR1 is MRHNA and CDR2 is SNTAGT. This CDR3 is CASSVTSAYNEQFF. DNA of the CDR3: TGTGCCAGCAGTGTTACATCAGCCTACAATGAGCAGTTCTTC.

The rearrangement joins TRBV19 to TRBJ2-7, with 10 bases identical to TRBD1. V was pared by 5 bases and J by 0 bases, with 10 bases of the junction left unmatched. The V gene's germline CDR1 is LNHDA and CDR2 SQIVND (reference sequence). CDR3 length: 17 residues. The CDR3, as DNA: TGTGCCAGTAGTTTCTCTGGACAGGGGGATTACTCCTACGAGCAGTACTTC. It translates to CASSFSGQGDYSYEQYF.

The rearrangement joins TRBV5-6 to TRBJ2-3; 7 positions match TRBD1. Germline assignment: CDR1 SGHDT and CDR2 YYEEEE. The CDR3 has 14 amino acids. V lost 4 bases to trimming and J lost 6 bases; unmatched junction nucleotides: 8. The CDR3 bases are TGTGCCAGCAGCCGTATAGGGGGCTCTGATACGCAGTATTTT. As protein: CASSRIGGSDTQYF. Complete variable domain (other parts from reference TRBV5-6 and TRBJ2-3): DAGVTQSPTHLIKTRGQQVTLRCSPKSGHDTVSWYQQALGQGPQFIFQYYEEEERQRGNFPDRFSGHQFPNYSSELNVNALLLGDSALYLCASSRIGGSDTQYFGPGTRLTVL.

The rearrangement uses TRBV14 and TRBJ2-1, with TRBD2 matching 9 bases. Germline V gives CDR1 SGHDN, CDR2 FVKESK. This CDR3 is built from 19 residues. J was trimmed by 0 bases and V by 5 bases; bases with no gene match: 14. CDR3 coding DNA: TGTGCCAGCAGCTTAGCCGGGACTAGCTTCTCGAGCTCCTACAATGAGCAGTTCTTC. Residues: CASSLAGTSFSSSYNEQFF. Complete variable domain (other parts from reference TRBV14 and TRBJ2-1): EAGVTQFPSHSVIEKGQTVTLRCDPISGHDNLYWYRRVMGKEIKFLLHFVKESKQDESGMPNNRFLAERTGGTYSTLKVQPAELEDSGVYFCASSLAGTSFSSSYNEQFFGPGTRLTVL.